This T cell receptor (beta chain) was sequenced in a study of blood T cell repertoires in COVID-19. Across the study: The samples span acute and convalescent COVID-19 from the United States, Italy and Spain.

Deletions cut 3 bases from V and 1 base from J, with 7 bases between. The CDR3 runs 14 residues. Per the germline V gene, CDR1 is SEHNR and CDR2 is FQNEAQ (reference sequence). In the original analysis: Reference gene primer amplification gave estimated nucleated cell counts. TCRdb keeps only in-frame clones here, not all; method: immunoSEQ multiplex PCR. V and J calls and clone size follow that table, whereas D and trimming were derived from the DNA. The sample records 340,000 or so clones, about nine tenths being singletons. The chain combines TRBV7-9 with TRBJ1-5; D gene unclear. Sequenced: peripheral blood. The receptor was isolated from a man aged 45-65 years with active or convalescent COVID-19. CDR3: CASSFSGSNQPQHF. As DNA, the CDR3 is TGTGCCAGCAGCTTTTCGGGGAGCAATCAGCCCCAGCATTTT. Full variable domain (remainder filled in from reference TRBV7-9 and TRBJ1-5): DTGVSQNPRHKITKRGQNVTFRCDPISEHNRLYWYRQTLGQGPEFLTYFQNEAQLEKSRLLSDRFSAERPKGSFSTLEIQRTEQGDSAMYLCASSFSGSNQPQHFGDGTRLSIL.